This TCR beta chain was sequenced during a study of T cell responses to AZD1222 COVID-19 vaccine. Study-wide context: Pooling was applied to second doses at about 4 or about 12 weeks.

The repertoire was sequenced with immunoSEQ multiplex PCR; TCRdb's copy has only in-frame clones and lacks some. Among 90,000 to 140,000 clones listed, 88% were seen once. CDR1 and CDR2 from the germline V gene are KGHSH and LQKENI. CDR3 size: 13 residues. V trimming: 3 bases; J trimming: 8 bases; junction bases outside the gene matches: 2. General study findings and limits: Reportedly, close to half of spike-specific TCRs are directed against unmutated variant regions.

For this clone: What it recognizes is unknown.

The material was peripheral blood, obtained on day 0 of AZD1222 vaccination. This receptor was taken from an adult in good health. The rearrangement links TRBV18 to TRBJ1-4, with 8 nucleotides matching TRBD1. CDR3 nucleotide sequence: TGTGCCAGCTCACCGGGACAGGAAGAAAAACTGTTTTTT. Translating gives CASSPGQEEKLFF.